This TCR beta chain derives from a study of blood T cells in healthy people across ages. The authors ran a second PCR of 7 to 11 cycles using a sample-barcoded 5' primer and a J-beta primer mix. Paired-end reads containing CDR3 totaled no fewer than 2.5 million for each sample. TCRdb redid the calling of the 5' RACE reads with MiXCR, one entry per CDR3 protein. The table has approximately 850,000 distinct CDR3 sequences, around 42% seen once; the top ten hold around 21%. Trimming took off 0 bases at V and 1 base at J, with 10 bases between the two ends. This CDR3 is 15 amino acids long. Germline CDR1 is SEHNR and CDR2 is FQNEAQ (reference sequence). Study-wide results and limits: Naive CD4+ cells and diversity were both higher in long-lived donors than in aged donors.

With respect to this clonotype: Its target is unknown.

The receptor comes from a man in his sixties in good health. Source material: blood. The chain employs TRBV7-9 and TRBJ2-7; D might be TRBD1 (6 bases). The CDR3 loop is CASSLADRSSYEQYF. The CDR3 nucleotides are TGTGCCAGCAGCTTAGCCGACAGGTCATCCTACGAGCAGTACTTC.